The T cell receptor (beta chain) described here comes from a study of shared clonotypes between healthy human individuals. General observations from the study: In contrast to clonotypes shared by all four donors, non-shared clonotypes had lower generation probabilities. Sequencing depth was expected to influence donor clonotype sharing.

As regards this clone: The antigen remains undetermined.

TCRdb keeps only in-frame clones here, not all; method: immunoSEQ multiplex PCR. Among hundreds of thousands of clones listed, 55% to 85% were seen once. The CDR3 extends over 13 amino acids. V was pared by 2 bases and J by 7 bases, with 9 bases between. Germline-derived CDR1 and CDR2 are MNHEY and SMNVEV (reference sequence). The source of this sequence is a woman in her 30s in good health. What was sequenced was memory CD4+ T cells sorted from blood. Indicated subset: CD45RA-negative fraction. The gene calls are TRBV27 and TRBJ1-5; TRBD1 is a possible D gene (6 bases). The CDR3: CASSLRGGQPQHF. In DNA form, the CDR3 reads TGTGCCAGCAGTTTAAGGGGGGGCCAGCCCCAGCATTTT.